The rows below give T cell receptor beta chains drawn from one sample of a study of T cells in Graves' hyperthyroidism and ophthalmopathy. TCRdb independently ran MiXCR on the multiplex PCR reads; one entry per CDR3 protein. The data show 350,000 to 450,000 distinct CDR3 sequences, with approximately 15% seen just once and 9.5% to 12% held by the top ten. Sequenced input: blood. The source of these receptors is a woman between 55 and 75 years old with Graves' hyperthyroidism. Each CDR3 is given with its conserved first and last residue. D genes are given only for firm matches. Not all rows give a size; the values are once, few, many and, for expanded clones, a class.

J,D,size,V,DNA,CDR3
TRBJ2-1,NA,many,TRBV5-1,TGCGCCAGCAGCTTGGATGGAGCCAACAATGAGCAGTTCTTC,CASSLDGANNEQFF
TRBJ1-1,NA,many,TRBV18,TGTGCCAGCTCACCCTCCCAGGAGAACACTGAAGCTTTCTTT,CASSPSQENTEAFF
TRBJ2-2,NA,many,TRBV5-1,TGCGCCAGCAAGTGGGAGTTGACCGGGGAGCTGTTTTTT,CASKWELTGELFF
TRBJ2-2,NA,NA,TRBV20-1,TGCAGTGCTACTAGCTCCCCCGCCGGGGAGCTGTTTTTT,CSATSSPAGELFF
TRBJ2-7,TRBD2,many,TRBV14,TGTGCCAGCAGCGACTCTAGCGGAAACACCTACGAGCAGTACTTC,CASSDSSGNTYEQYF
TRBJ2-7,TRBD2,many,TRBV9,TGTGCCAGCAGCGCCGGAGCGGGAGGGACCTACGAGCAGTACTTC,CASSAGAGGTYEQYF
TRBJ2-7,TRBD1,many,TRBV2,TGTGCCACGCAGAGAACAGGAAGGACAGGGTCAAGCGAGCAGTACTTC,CATQRTGRTGSSEQYF
TRBJ2-5,TRBD1,many,TRBV18,TGTGCCAGCTCACCGGGACAGGGGGCCTCTCGGGACCAGTACTTC,CASSPGQGASRDQYF
TRBJ2-5,TRBD2,many,TRBV7-8,TGTGCCAGCAGCTTACTAGCGGGATCGGAGACCCAGTACTTC,CASSLLAGSETQYF
TRBJ2-3,NA,NA,TRBV6-1,TGTGCCTCCTATAGCACAGATACGCAGTATTTT,CASYSTDTQYF
TRBJ2-7,NA,NA,TRBV4-1,TGCGCCAGCAGCCCCTATGTTGGCCGGGAGAGCTCCTACGAGCAGTACTTC,CASSPYVGRESSYEQYF
TRBJ2-3,NA,few,TRBV30,TGTGCCTGGAGTGTGGCCCTACCACCAGATACGCAGTATTTT,CAWSVALPPDTQYF
TRBJ2-4,TRBD2,many,TRBV5-1,TGCGCCAGCAGCTTGGAAGGACTAGCTCTTAGAAACATTCAGTACTTC,CASSLEGLALRNIQYF
TRBJ2-7,NA,NA,TRBV2,TGTGCCAGCATGTCAAGGGAGCTGTTCCCTGGGGAGCAGTACTTC,CASMSRELFPGEQYF
TRBJ2-5,NA,many,TRBV30,TGTGCCTGGAGACAGGGTTCCGGGGAGACCCAGTACTTC,CAWRQGSGETQYF
TRBJ2-3,NA,once,TRBV11-3,TGTGCCAGCGGCTTGGAGTCGGTAGGGCAGTATTTT,CASGLESVGQYF
TRBJ2-1,TRBD2,many,TRBV9,TGTGCCAGCAGCGTAAATTTGGACATTACCGGGAGGGTAGGAGGGTACAATGAGCAGTTCTTC,CASSVNLDITGRVGGYNEQFF